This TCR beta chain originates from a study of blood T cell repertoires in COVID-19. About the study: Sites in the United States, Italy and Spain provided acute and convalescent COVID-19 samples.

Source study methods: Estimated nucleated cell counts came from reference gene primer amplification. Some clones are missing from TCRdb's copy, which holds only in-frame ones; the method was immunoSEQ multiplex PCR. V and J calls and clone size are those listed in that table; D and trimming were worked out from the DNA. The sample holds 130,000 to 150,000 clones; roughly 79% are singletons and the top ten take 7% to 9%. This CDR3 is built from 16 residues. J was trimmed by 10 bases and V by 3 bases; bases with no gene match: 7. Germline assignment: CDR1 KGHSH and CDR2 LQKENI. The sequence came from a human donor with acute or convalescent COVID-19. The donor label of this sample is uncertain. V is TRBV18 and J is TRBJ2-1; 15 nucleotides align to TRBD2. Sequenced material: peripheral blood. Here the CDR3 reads CASSPRTSGGAGEQFF. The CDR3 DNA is TGTGCCAGCTCACCCCGGACTAGCGGGGGGGCGGGGGAGCAGTTCTTC.